These T cell receptor beta chains were read from a single sample in a study of naive and memory T cell subsets. One entry per CDR3 protein results from TCRdb running MiXCR on the UMI-ligation and nested PCR reads. The sample lists tens of thousands of distinct CDR3 sequences; about 18% were seen once. Source material: effector memory CD4+ T cells from blood. The receptor set was obtained from a human donor in good health. The CDR3 runs from the conserved cysteine through the conserved F or W. The order of the fields is CDR3 length, J gene, clone size, V gene, D gene, CDR3 DNA, CDR3 protein. D genes are given only for firm matches. Clone size is shown for a subset of rows, as once, few, many or a class of expanded clone.

cdr3_length: 13
j_call: TRBJ1-5
clone_size: -
v_call: TRBV30
d_call: -
cdr3_nt: TGTGCCTGGAGTTCCCAGGGCAATCAGCCCCAGCATTTT
cdr3_aa: CAWSSQGNQPQHF

cdr3_length: 15
j_call: TRBJ2-1
clone_size: medium-sized
v_call: TRBV5-4
d_call: -
cdr3_nt: TGTGCCAGCAGCCCAAGGGACCGGGAATACAATGAGCAGTTCTTC
cdr3_aa: CASSPRDREYNEQFF

cdr3_length: 13
j_call: TRBJ1-1
clone_size: many
v_call: TRBV7-6
d_call: -
cdr3_nt: TGTGCCAGCAGCCTGAGATCGAACACTGAAGCTTTCTTT
cdr3_aa: CASSLRSNTEAFF

cdr3_length: 15
j_call: TRBJ1-6
clone_size: few
v_call: TRBV24-1
d_call: TRBD1
cdr3_nt: TGTGCCACCGGGACAGGGCGATGGTTAATCGGGGCCCTCCACTTT
cdr3_aa: CATGTGRWLIGALHF

cdr3_length: 16
j_call: TRBJ1-6
clone_size: -
v_call: TRBV9
d_call: TRBD1
cdr3_nt: TGTGCCAGCAGCGTCGAACCGGGACAGGTTAATTCACCCCTCCACTTT
cdr3_aa: CASSVEPGQVNSPLHF

cdr3_length: 15
j_call: TRBJ1-5
clone_size: -
v_call: TRBV28
d_call: -
cdr3_nt: TGTGCCAGCAGTTTATTACTGCGCTTCAATCAGCCCCAGCATTTT
cdr3_aa: CASSLLLRFNQPQHF

cdr3_length: 14
j_call: TRBJ2-1
clone_size: -
v_call: TRBV7-2
d_call: -
cdr3_nt: TGTGCCAGCAGCTTAGCGCGGGAAAGCAATGAGCAGTTCTTC
cdr3_aa: CASSLARESNEQFF

cdr3_length: 15
j_call: TRBJ1-1
clone_size: -
v_call: TRBV18
d_call: -
cdr3_nt: TGTGCCAGCTCACCCCCCTTAGGCGGGAGCACTGAAGCTTTCTTT
cdr3_aa: CASSPPLGGSTEAFF

cdr3_length: 14
j_call: TRBJ2-1
clone_size: many
v_call: TRBV10-3
d_call: TRBD2
cdr3_nt: TGTGCCATCAGTGAGCGGGAGGACTACAATGAGCAGTTCTTC
cdr3_aa: CAISEREDYNEQFF

cdr3_length: 15
j_call: TRBJ1-5
clone_size: -
v_call: TRBV28
d_call: TRBD1
cdr3_nt: TGTGCCAGCAACCCGACAGGGGCCTTCAATCAGCCCCAGCATTTT
cdr3_aa: CASNPTGAFNQPQHF

cdr3_length: 13
j_call: TRBJ2-7
clone_size: -
v_call: TRBV27
d_call: -
cdr3_nt: TGTGCCAGCAGTCGTCAGACGTTCTACGAGCAGTACTTC
cdr3_aa: CASSRQTFYEQYF

cdr3_length: 13
j_call: TRBJ1-5
clone_size: -
v_call: TRBV2
d_call: -
cdr3_nt: TGTGCCAGCAGTCCTTCGACCTGGCAGCCCCAGCATTTT
cdr3_aa: CASSPSTWQPQHF

cdr3_length: 14
j_call: TRBJ2-2
clone_size: many
v_call: TRBV28
d_call: -
cdr3_nt: TGTGCCAGCAGTTTAATAAGGAACACCGGGGAGCTGTTTTTT
cdr3_aa: CASSLIRNTGELFF

cdr3_length: 15
j_call: TRBJ2-3
clone_size: -
v_call: TRBV7-6
d_call: -
cdr3_nt: TGTGCCAGCAGCTTAGCGCGGGATCGGTCGGAAACGCAGTATTTT
cdr3_aa: CASSLARDRSETQYF

cdr3_length: 12
j_call: TRBJ2-1
clone_size: -
v_call: TRBV29-1
d_call: TRBD2
cdr3_nt: TGCAGCGCGGCGACTAGCGTGGATGAGCAGTTCTTC
cdr3_aa: CSAATSVDEQFF

cdr3_length: 16
j_call: TRBJ1-5
clone_size: many
v_call: TRBV19
d_call: TRBD1
cdr3_nt: TGTGCCAGTAGTCAACAGGGGGCGAGTGGCAATCAGCCCCAGCATTTT
cdr3_aa: CASSQQGASGNQPQHF

cdr3_length: 13
j_call: TRBJ2-7
clone_size: many
v_call: TRBV5-6
d_call: -
cdr3_nt: TGTGCCAGCAGCCGCGGACAGTACTACGAGCAGTACTTC
cdr3_aa: CASSRGQYYEQYF

cdr3_length: 14
j_call: TRBJ2-3
clone_size: -
v_call: TRBV27
d_call: -
cdr3_nt: TGTGCCAGCAGAGGGTACGGGCGCACAGATACGCAGTATTTT
cdr3_aa: CASRGYGRTDTQYF

cdr3_length: 16
j_call: TRBJ2-1
clone_size: few
v_call: TRBV7-6
d_call: -
cdr3_nt: TGTGCCAGCAGCTCGCAACTCGGAATCTCCTACAATGAGCAGTTCTTC
cdr3_aa: CASSSQLGISYNEQFF

cdr3_length: 16
j_call: TRBJ2-7
clone_size: -
v_call: TRBV7-2
d_call: TRBD2
cdr3_nt: TGTGCCAGCAGCCCTCCGGGACTAGCGGGTGCCTACGAGCAGTACTTC
cdr3_aa: CASSPPGLAGAYEQYF

cdr3_length: 16
j_call: TRBJ1-3
clone_size: -
v_call: TRBV28
d_call: TRBD1
cdr3_nt: TGTGCCAGCAGTTCATGGCCGGGACAGACTGGAAACACCATATATTTT
cdr3_aa: CASSSWPGQTGNTIYF

cdr3_length: 14
j_call: TRBJ1-2
clone_size: many
v_call: TRBV2
d_call: TRBD1
cdr3_nt: TGTGCCAGCAGTGAAGTTGGACAGGGCTATGGCTACACCTTC
cdr3_aa: CASSEVGQGYGYTF

cdr3_length: 13
j_call: TRBJ2-5
clone_size: -
v_call: TRBV20-1
d_call: -
cdr3_nt: TGCAGTGCTAAGAAGGGTTTACAAGAGACCCAGTACTTC
cdr3_aa: CSAKKGLQETQYF

cdr3_length: 15
j_call: TRBJ1-1
clone_size: few
v_call: TRBV7-3
d_call: -
cdr3_nt: TGTGCCAGCAGCCCTACCCCAGGGCGGAACACTGAAGCTTTCTTT
cdr3_aa: CASSPTPGRNTEAFF

cdr3_length: 12
j_call: TRBJ1-5
clone_size: many
v_call: TRBV28
d_call: -
cdr3_nt: TGTGCCAGCAGTTATGGAAATCAGCCCCAGCATTTT
cdr3_aa: CASSYGNQPQHF

cdr3_length: 16
j_call: TRBJ1-1
clone_size: few
v_call: TRBV15
d_call: -
cdr3_nt: TGTGCCACCAGCAGAGCGGGGGGGCGGCCGAACACTGAAGCTTTCTTT
cdr3_aa: CATSRAGGRPNTEAFF

cdr3_length: 14
j_call: TRBJ1-1
clone_size: few
v_call: TRBV9
d_call: -
cdr3_nt: TGTGCCAGCAGCGTAGCAGGGGTGAACACTGAAGCTTTCTTT
cdr3_aa: CASSVAGVNTEAFF

cdr3_length: 13
j_call: TRBJ1-4
clone_size: many
v_call: TRBV20-1
d_call: -
cdr3_nt: TGCAGTGCTCCAGGGTTAGGGGACGAAAAACTGTTTTTT
cdr3_aa: CSAPGLGDEKLFF

cdr3_length: 14
j_call: TRBJ1-2
clone_size: -
v_call: TRBV10-3
d_call: -
cdr3_nt: TGTGCCATCAGTGAGCAGGGGTCAGGCTATGGCTACACCTTC
cdr3_aa: CAISEQGSGYGYTF

cdr3_length: 15
j_call: TRBJ2-6
clone_size: few
v_call: TRBV3-1
d_call: -
cdr3_nt: TGTGCCAGCAGCCAACATGGGTCTGGGGCCAACGTCCTGACTTTC
cdr3_aa: CASSQHGSGANVLTF

cdr3_length: 15
j_call: TRBJ2-4
clone_size: medium-sized
v_call: TRBV5-1
d_call: -
cdr3_nt: TGCGCCAGCAGCTACTCAGGGGGGAAAGGGAACATTCAGTACTTC
cdr3_aa: CASSYSGGKGNIQYF

cdr3_length: 14
j_call: TRBJ1-1
clone_size: -
v_call: TRBV20-1
d_call: -
cdr3_nt: TGCAGTGCTGAATTAGGGGGGTTGAACACTGAAGCTTTCTTT
cdr3_aa: CSAELGGLNTEAFF

cdr3_length: 14
j_call: TRBJ1-5
clone_size: -
v_call: TRBV5-5
d_call: -
cdr3_nt: TGTGCCAGCAGCTTGCGGACAGGCAATCAGCCCCAGCATTTT
cdr3_aa: CASSLRTGNQPQHF

cdr3_length: 14
j_call: TRBJ2-7
clone_size: few
v_call: TRBV24-1
d_call: -
cdr3_nt: TGTGCCACCACTACGGGAAGGGGTTACTACGAGCAGTACTTC
cdr3_aa: CATTTGRGYYEQYF

cdr3_length: 11
j_call: TRBJ1-3
clone_size: few
v_call: TRBV7-8
d_call: -
cdr3_nt: TGTGCCAGCAGCTTGGGGGGTGTTCCCAAATTT
cdr3_aa: CASSLGGVPKF

cdr3_length: 13
j_call: TRBJ1-5
clone_size: medium-sized
v_call: TRBV4-3
d_call: -
cdr3_nt: TGCGCCAGCAGCCAAGGTTCGGAGCAGCCCCAGCATTTT
cdr3_aa: CASSQGSEQPQHF

cdr3_length: 11
j_call: TRBJ2-5
clone_size: -
v_call: TRBV18
d_call: -
cdr3_nt: TGTGCCAGCTCAAGCCAAGAGACCCAGTACTTC
cdr3_aa: CASSSQETQYF

cdr3_length: 15
j_call: TRBJ1-1
clone_size: few
v_call: TRBV20-1
d_call: -
cdr3_nt: TGCAGTGCTAGGGCGGGGGCCGTCGGCTATACTGAAGCTTTCTTT
cdr3_aa: CSARAGAVGYTEAFF

cdr3_length: 19
j_call: TRBJ2-1
clone_size: many
v_call: TRBV27
d_call: -
cdr3_nt: TGTGCCAGCAGTCCCCCCCCCCGACCGACCGCTCGAATGGGAAATGAGCAGTTCTTC
cdr3_aa: CASSPPPRPTARMGNEQFF

cdr3_length: 18
j_call: TRBJ2-1
clone_size: few
v_call: TRBV10-3
d_call: -
cdr3_nt: TGTGCCATCAGTGAGTCACGGCTCCACTTCGGGCAGAACAATGAGCAGTTCTTC
cdr3_aa: CAISESRLHFGQNNEQFF

cdr3_length: 13
j_call: TRBJ1-1
clone_size: few
v_call: TRBV7-3
d_call: -
cdr3_nt: TGTGCCAGCAGCCCGACCTACGAGGGGCGAGCTTTCTTT
cdr3_aa: CASSPTYEGRAFF

cdr3_length: 13
j_call: TRBJ1-2
clone_size: medium-sized
v_call: TRBV20-1
d_call: -
cdr3_nt: TGCAGTGCTAGAGATTTACAGAACTATGGCTACACCTTC
cdr3_aa: CSARDLQNYGYTF

cdr3_length: 11
j_call: TRBJ1-1
clone_size: -
v_call: TRBV2
d_call: -
cdr3_nt: TGTGCCTCAAAGGGACCCTCGGTGACTTTCTTT
cdr3_aa: CASKGPSVTFF

cdr3_length: 14
j_call: TRBJ2-7
clone_size: many
v_call: TRBV6-1
d_call: -
cdr3_nt: TGTGCCAGCAGTCAAATAGCTGTCTCCTACGAGCAGTACTTC
cdr3_aa: CASSQIAVSYEQYF

cdr3_length: 16
j_call: TRBJ2-3
clone_size: many
v_call: TRBV13
d_call: -
cdr3_nt: TGTGCCAGCAGCATGAAAACAGGGTACGGCACAGATACGCAGTATTTT
cdr3_aa: CASSMKTGYGTDTQYF

cdr3_length: 14
j_call: TRBJ1-4
clone_size: -
v_call: TRBV20-1
d_call: TRBD1
cdr3_nt: TGCAGTGCTAGGCAGAGACAGGGAAATGAAAAACCGTTTTTT
cdr3_aa: CSARQRQGNEKPFF

cdr3_length: 13
j_call: TRBJ2-1
clone_size: few
v_call: TRBV7-2
d_call: -
cdr3_nt: TGTGCCAGCAGCTTAGAATGGGGGAATGAGCAGTTCTTC
cdr3_aa: CASSLEWGNEQFF

cdr3_length: 16
j_call: TRBJ1-4
clone_size: few
v_call: TRBV5-1
d_call: TRBD1
cdr3_nt: TGCGCCAGCAGTTTTCGGACAGGGGGCAAGGGGGAAAAACTGTTTTTT
cdr3_aa: CASSFRTGGKGEKLFF

cdr3_length: 15
j_call: TRBJ2-1
clone_size: few
v_call: TRBV27
d_call: -
cdr3_nt: TGTGCCAGCAGTTTGATACGGGGCGGGTACAATGAGCAGTTCTTC
cdr3_aa: CASSLIRGGYNEQFF

cdr3_length: 15
j_call: TRBJ1-6
clone_size: few
v_call: TRBV7-9
d_call: TRBD1
cdr3_nt: TGTGCCAGCAGCATATCGACAGGGTCGCGGCCACCCCTCCACTTT
cdr3_aa: CASSISTGSRPPLHF

cdr3_length: 13
j_call: TRBJ1-2
clone_size: -
v_call: TRBV29-1
d_call: -
cdr3_nt: TGCAGCGTTGGGACTCGCGCCAACTATGGCTACACCTTC
cdr3_aa: CSVGTRANYGYTF

cdr3_length: 14
j_call: TRBJ1-5
clone_size: -
v_call: TRBV4-2
d_call: -
cdr3_nt: TGTGCCAGCAGCCTCGAGAAGGGGAATCAGCCCCAGCATTTT
cdr3_aa: CASSLEKGNQPQHF